This TCR beta chain was recovered during a study of T cells in Graves' hyperthyroidism and ophthalmopathy. From RNA transcripts, TCR beta CDR3 regions were amplified. The HTBI primer set served for first-round RT-PCR of the TCR CDR3. TCRdb reanalysed the multiplex PCR reads using MiXCR and keeps one entry per CDR3 protein. This table has approximately 530,000 distinct CDR3 sequences, approximately 16% appearing once. The source of the PBMCs was over 8.5 ml of fresh peripheral blood. The clonotype comes from a woman aged 18-29 years with Graves' hyperthyroidism. The sample taken for sequencing was blood.

CDR3 protein: CASSIGSEFYEQYF. As DNA, the CDR3 is TGTGCCAGTAGTATAGGTTCAGAATTCTACGAGCAGTACTTC. The rearrangement joins TRBV19 to TRBJ2-7, with unresolved D. The germline CDR1 and CDR2 sequences are LNHDA and SQIVND (reference sequence). The CDR3 sequence is 14 residues long. The V end was cut by 1 base, the J end by 3 bases, with 10 bases between.